Included here is one T cell receptor (beta chain) sequence, with context. The CDR3 spans 15 residues. Germline V gene sequence: CDR1 KGHSH, CDR2 LQKENI. Unmatched junction bases numbered 11, after V lost 6 bases and J lost 4 bases. The sample belongs to a study of shared clonotypes between healthy human individuals. Every donor, a Caucasian adult, lived in Nashville, Tennessee. Clones were read by immunoSEQ multiplex PCR, and TCRdb kept only the in-frame ones, dropping some. The sample includes roughly 2.2 million clones, about 90% of them seen just once. This chain links TRBV18 with TRBJ1-1; 7 nucleotides line up with TRBD1. Sequenced input: naive CD4+ T cells from PBMCs. Documented subset: CD45RA+ positively selected. The receptor was derived from a man between 18 and 29 years old in good health. Some clones in this sample may be carry-over from other donors' samples. As DNA, the CDR3 is TGTGCCAGCTCTGCGACGATCAGGGGGGGCACTGAAGCTTTCTTT. Translation: CASSATIRGGTEAFF.